The 20 T cell receptor beta chains reported below all come from one sample, sequenced in a study of OX40 agonist ivuxolimab in advanced cancers. Clones were read by immunoSEQ multiplex PCR, and TCRdb kept only the in-frame ones, dropping some. The sample has fewer than 30,000 clones; 84% are singletons. Sequenced material: CD4+ or CD8+ T cells sorted from blood, taken in a trial of the OX40 agonist ivuxolimab. The receptors derive from an adult with an advanced solid tumor such as melanoma, head and neck, liver or kidney cancer.

The genes are TRBV10-3 and TRBJ2-3; no clear D gene. Germline CDR1 is ENHRY and CDR2 is SYGVKD. The CDR3 runs 14 residues. V was pared by 4 bases and J by 0 bases, with 8 bases between. DNA of the CDR3: TGTGCCATCAGTGCTACCCCGAGCACAGATACGCAGTATTTT. Encoded protein: CAISATPSTDTQYF.

This rearrangement joins TRBV13 to TRBJ2-7, with 12 bases matching TRBD2. The CDR3 is 16 amino acids. J gave up 6 bases and V 4 bases, and 10 bases lay outside the gene matches. Germline V gives CDR1 PRHDT, CDR2 FYEKMQ (reference sequence). The DNA of the CDR3 is TGTGCCAGCAGCTCTAGACTAGCGGGAGATAGGTCCGAGCAGTACTTC. This sequence encodes CASSSRLAGDRSEQYF.

This clone was counted a few times. This chain uses TRBV7-6 with TRBJ2-3; tentative D call: TRBD1 (7 bases). V lost 1 base to trimming and J lost 0 bases, with 11 bases between them. Germline loops: CDR1 SGHVS, CDR2 FNYEAQ. The CDR3 sequence is 16 residues long. CDR3 region: CASSLGQGGSTDTQYF. The CDR3 DNA reads as TGTGCCAGCAGCTTAGGTCAGGGGGGTAGCACAGATACGCAGTATTTT.

The chain has TRBV6-4 and TRBJ2-3, with 11 positions matching TRBD2. The CDR3 consists of 15 residues. Germline CDR1 reads MRHNA; CDR2 reads SNTAGT. Trimming at V came to 4 bases and at J to 4 bases, leaving 4 bases not matched to a gene. CDR3 loop: CASSVAGGPADTQYF. In nucleotides, the CDR3 is TGTGCCAGCAGTGTAGCGGGGGGGCCAGCAGATACGCAGTATTTT.

There are a few counts of this clone. This chain joins TRBV27 and TRBJ2-1, with TRBD2 identical over 9 bases. CDR3 size: 16 residues. The V segment lost 4 bases and the J segment 8 bases; nucleotides outside the gene matches: 12. Looked up from germline, CDR1 is MNHEY and CDR2 is SMNVEV (reference sequence). This chain's CDR3 is CASSWSGAGGWDEQFF. CDR3 in DNA: TGTGCCAGCAGTTGGTCTGGAGCGGGGGGTTGGGATGAGCAGTTCTTC.

CDR3 loop: CASRTGENTEAFF. The CDR3 DNA reads TGTGCCAGCCGAACAGGGGAGAACACTGAAGCTTTCTTT. The rearrangement uses TRBV19 and TRBJ1-1, with TRBD1 identical over 7 bases. This CDR3 contains 13 residues. V shed 9 bases, J shed 1 base, and the junction held 5 bases outside the gene matches. CDR1 is LNHDA and CDR2 is SQIVND in the germline V gene (reference sequence).

The V call is TRBV6-6, the J call TRBJ2-1, with 9 positions matching TRBD1. Germline V gene lookup returns CDR1 MNHNY and CDR2 SVGAGI (reference sequence). The CDR3 length is 14 residues. Trimming at V came to 4 bases and at J to 4 bases, leaving 2 bases not matched to a gene. CDR3 sequence reads: CASSLGQGYNEQFF. DNA of the CDR3: TGTGCCAGCAGTTTGGGACAGGGATACAATGAGCAGTTCTTC.

The chain links TRBV27 to TRBJ2-7, with TRBD1 identical over 7 bases. V lost 2 bases, J lost 3 bases, and 10 bases stayed unmatched. CDR3 length: 16 amino acids. From germline, CDR1 is MNHEY and CDR2 SMNVEV (reference sequence). The CDR3 here is CASSLGPGQPGYEQYF. DNA for the CDR3: TGTGCCAGCAGTTTAGGGCCGGGACAGCCAGGCTACGAGCAGTACTTC.

The V gene is TRBV4-1, the J gene TRBJ2-7; 7 bases agree with TRBD1. This CDR3 spans 14 amino acids. Germline-derived CDR1 and CDR2 are MGHRA and YSYEKL. The trim removed 3 bases at V and 3 bases at J, leaving 5 bases unmatched. The CDR3 reads CASSQGQQYYEQYF. The CDR3, as DNA: TGCGCCAGCAGCCAGGGACAGCAGTACTACGAGCAGTACTTC.

The DNA for the CDR3 is TGTGCCAGCAGCTTGGGATCCATGGTCCCTGGTCAGCCCCAGCATTTT. Protein product: CASSLGSMVPGQPQHF. The chain joins TRBV11-2 to TRBJ1-5; D call uncertain. CDR1 is SGHAT, CDR2 FQNNGV, per germline. CDR3 length equals 16 residues. Trimming cost V 3 bases and J 6 bases, with 18 bases left between them.

The V and J genes are TRBV5-6 and TRBJ2-7, with 7 bases identical to TRBD1. The germline V gene has CDR1 SGHDT and CDR2 YYEEEE. The CDR3 has 13 amino acids. Trimming at V came to 5 bases and at J to 4 bases, leaving 6 bases not matched to a gene. The CDR3 DNA reads TGTGCCAGCAGTCCCGGGACAGCGTACGAGCAGTACTTC. It translates to CASSPGTAYEQYF.

The rearrangement joins TRBV27 to TRBJ1-1; D ambiguous. This CDR3 has 12 residues. The V and J ends lost 6 bases and 0 bases respectively, with 5 bases between them. Per germline, CDR1 MNHEY and CDR2 SMNVEV (reference sequence). The CDR3 region is CASSAMNTEAFF. For the CDR3, the DNA is TGTGCCAGCAGCGCTATGAACACTGAAGCTTTCTTT.

The chain combines TRBV5-4 with TRBJ2-2; maybe TRBD2 (5 bases). The CDR3 totals 12 residues. CDR1 is SGHNT, CDR2 YYREEE, per germline (reference sequence). Trimming removed 10 bases from V and 4 bases from J, with 11 bases in between. The CDR3 is CASGRGTGELFF. CDR3 DNA sequence: TGTGCCTCCGGCCGGGGCACCGGGGAGCTGTTTTTT.

The chain has TRBV28 and TRBJ2-6, with D possibly TRBD1 on 6 matching bases. The V gene's germline CDR1 is MDHEN and CDR2 SYDVKM. The CDR3 runs 17 residues. Trimming took 4 bases from V and 4 from J, leaving 17 bases between them. The CDR3 reads CASSSWTAYGGANVLTF. Written as DNA, the CDR3 is TGTGCCAGCAGTTCCTGGACAGCGTACGGAGGGGCCAACGTCCTGACTTTC.

This clone has a handful of counts. The chain couples TRBV6-6 to TRBJ1-1; possible D gene TRBD1, 5 bases. The germline gives CDR1 MNHNY, CDR2 SVGAGI (reference sequence). CDR3 length: 12 amino acids. Trimming left V 6 bases short and J 7 bases short, with 12 bases between. The CDR3, as DNA: TGTGCCAGCAGCTACCCCGGGGGTGAAGCTTTCTTT. Translating gives CASSYPGGEAFF.

This chain links TRBV6-4 with TRBJ1-1, with D perhaps matching TRBD1 (6 bases). Per germline, CDR1 MRHNA and CDR2 SNTAGT. This CDR3 is 18 amino acids long. The germline V and J ends were trimmed by 5 bases and 4 bases, with 26 bases remaining between them. Here the CDR3 DNA reads TGTGCCAGCAGTCACCCTCACGAGGTTTGGACAGTGGGCACTGAAGCTTTCTTT. This gives the protein CASSHPHEVWTVGTEAFF.

The genes are TRBV7-9 and TRBJ1-5; D is undetermined. Trimming pared 5 bases from V and 3 bases from J, leaving 5 bases between. The germline CDR1 and CDR2 sequences are SEHNR and FQNEAQ (reference sequence). The CDR3 loop spans 12 amino acids. CDR3 DNA: TGTGCCAGCAGCCGCTTCAATCAGCCCCAGCATTTT. Amino acid sequence: CASSRFNQPQHF.

The chain links TRBV6-1 to TRBJ2-7; 7 bases agree with TRBD2. Germline trimming cut 6 bases from V and 6 bases from J; bases unmatched to any gene: 8. Germline V lookup: CDR1 MNHNS, CDR2 SASEGT. The CDR3 runs to 13 residues. CDR3 coding DNA: TGTGCCAGCAGCGGGAGGTCCCAGGGCGAGCAGTACTTC. Protein sequence: CASSGRSQGEQYF.

The CDR3 region is CASSIDPGGAAYGYTF. DNA for the CDR3: TGTGCCAGTAGTATAGATCCGGGTGGGGCAGCCTATGGCTACACCTTC. This rearrangement joins TRBV19 to TRBJ1-2; perhaps TRBD1 as D (5 bases). This CDR3 has 16 amino acids. With 0 bases removed from V and 4 bases from J, the gap between germline ends came to 15 bases. Germline V gives CDR1 LNHDA, CDR2 SQIVND (reference sequence).

This clone was seen a single time. The chain carries TRBV11-2 and TRBJ2-3; TRBD1 is a possible D gene (6 bases). CDR3 length equals 16 residues. The V gene lost 5 bases and the J gene lost 6 bases, with 21 bases spanning the gap. CDR1 SGHAT and CDR2 FQNNGV come from the germline V gene. The CDR3 nucleotides are TGTGCCAGCAGCCGGGCGGCAGGGGACCCTATTGATACGCAGTATTTT. Its protein product is CASSRAAGDPIDTQYF.